The 5 T cell receptor beta chains in this list originate from one sample, sequenced in a study of blood T cell repertoires in COVID-19. Data came from immunoSEQ multiplex PCR; TCRdb stores just in-frame clones and leaves some out. The sample has fewer than 400,000 clones; nearly 90% are singletons. The material sequenced was PBMCs or T cells enriched from blood (not recorded which). Every receptor here comes from a woman in her twenties or thirties who had recovered from COVID-19.

The chain carries TRBV5-4 and TRBJ2-7; perhaps TRBD2 as D (6 bases). The CDR3 loop spans 15 amino acids. The germline V gene has CDR1 SGHNT and CDR2 YYREEE (reference sequence). Trimming removed 0 bases from V and 8 bases from J, with 18 bases in between. CDR3 residues: CASSLGGTQSTKQYF. The CDR3 region has the DNA TGTGCCAGCAGCTTGGGCGGGACTCAATCTACGAAGCAGTACTTC.

As concerns this clone: Other DNA sequences in the same sample also yield this CDR3. V is TRBV10-1 and J is TRBJ1-2; 9 bases match TRBD1. CDR3 length: 13 residues. The germline V gene encodes CDR1 WNHNN and CDR2 SYGVQD (reference sequence). In DNA, the CDR3 is TGCGCTAACAACACAGGGGGCGACTATGGCTACACCTTC. Its protein product is CANNTGGDYGYTF.

The J gene is TRBJ2-5, the V gene TRBV28, with TRBD2 identical over 9 bases. This CDR3 is 16 amino acids long. Germline CDR1 reads MDHEN; CDR2 reads SYDVKM. V trimming: 6 bases; J trimming: 4 bases; junction bases outside the gene matches: 12. CDR3 nucleotides: TGTGCCAGCAGCTCGGGCGGGAGGGCCGGCGCAGAGACCCAGTACTTC. It yields the protein CASSSGGRAGAETQYF.

This clone was seen a single time. V and J are TRBV27 and TRBJ2-1; weak D call: TRBD2 (6 bases). This CDR3 comprises 12 residues. V gave up 2 bases and J gave up 9 bases, with 8 bases separating them. Per germline, CDR1 MNHEY and CDR2 SMNVEV (reference sequence). The DNA of the CDR3 is TGTGCCAGCAGTTTAATCGGGAGTGAGCAGTTCTTC. Translating it yields CASSLIGSEQFF.

V is TRBV6-2 or TRBV6-3 and J is TRBJ2-7; the D gene is possibly TRBD2 (5 bases). V gave up 4 bases and J gave up 5 bases, with 15 bases separating them. Germline CDR1 MNHEY, CDR2 SVGEGT. This CDR3 has 14 amino acids. This CDR3 reads CASSWTGGQNEQYF. For the CDR3, the DNA is TGTGCCAGCAGTTGGACCGGAGGTCAGAACGAGCAGTACTTC.